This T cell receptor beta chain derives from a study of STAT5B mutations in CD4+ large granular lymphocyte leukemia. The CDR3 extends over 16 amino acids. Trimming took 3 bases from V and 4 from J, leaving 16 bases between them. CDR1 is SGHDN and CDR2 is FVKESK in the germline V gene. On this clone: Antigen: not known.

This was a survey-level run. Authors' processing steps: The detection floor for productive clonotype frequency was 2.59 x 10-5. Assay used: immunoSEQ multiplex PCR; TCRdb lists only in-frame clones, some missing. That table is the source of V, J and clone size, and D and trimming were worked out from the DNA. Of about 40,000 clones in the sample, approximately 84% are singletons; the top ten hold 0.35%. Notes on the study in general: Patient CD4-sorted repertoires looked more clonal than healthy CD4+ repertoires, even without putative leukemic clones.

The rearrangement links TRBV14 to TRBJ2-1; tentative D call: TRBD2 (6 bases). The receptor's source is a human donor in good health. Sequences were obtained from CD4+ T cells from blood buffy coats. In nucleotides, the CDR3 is TGTGCCAGCAGCCAGAAGCCCTTAGCGGAATACAATGAGCAGTTCTTC. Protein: CASSQKPLAEYNEQFF.